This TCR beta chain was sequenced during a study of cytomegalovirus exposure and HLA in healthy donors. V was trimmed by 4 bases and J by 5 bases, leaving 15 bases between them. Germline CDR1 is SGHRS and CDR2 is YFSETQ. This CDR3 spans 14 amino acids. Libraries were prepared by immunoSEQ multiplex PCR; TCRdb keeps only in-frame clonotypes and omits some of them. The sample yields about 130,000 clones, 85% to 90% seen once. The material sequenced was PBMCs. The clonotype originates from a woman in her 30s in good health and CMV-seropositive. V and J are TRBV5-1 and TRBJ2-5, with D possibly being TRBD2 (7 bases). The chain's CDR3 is CASSPWGGAETQYF. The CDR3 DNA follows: TGCGCCAGCAGCCCGTGGGGGGGCGCGGAGACCCAGTACTTC.